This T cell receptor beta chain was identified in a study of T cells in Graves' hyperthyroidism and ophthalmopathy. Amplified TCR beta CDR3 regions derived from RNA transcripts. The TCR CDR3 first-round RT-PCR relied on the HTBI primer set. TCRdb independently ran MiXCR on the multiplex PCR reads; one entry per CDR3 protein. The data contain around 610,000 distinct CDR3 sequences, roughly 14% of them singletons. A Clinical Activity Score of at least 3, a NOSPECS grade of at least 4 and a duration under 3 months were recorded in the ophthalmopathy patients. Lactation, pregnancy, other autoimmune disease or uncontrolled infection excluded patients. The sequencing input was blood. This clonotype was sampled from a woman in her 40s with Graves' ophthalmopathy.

CDR3 sequence: CASAPGQEGNGYTF. In DNA form, the CDR3 reads TGTGCTAGTGCCCCCGGACAGGAGGGAAATGGCTACACCTTC. The chain has TRBV12-5 and TRBJ1-2; 7 bases line up with TRBD1. J was trimmed by 6 bases and V by 7 bases; bases with no gene match: 11. Germline-derived CDR1 and CDR2 are LGHNT and FRNRAP. This CDR3 contains 14 residues. Full variable domain (missing parts from reference TRBV12-5 and TRBJ1-2): DARVTQTPRHKVTEMGQEVTMRCQPILGHNTVFWYRQTMMQGLELLAYFRNRAPLDDSGMPKDRFSAEMPDATLATLKIQPSEPRDSAVYFCASAPGQEGNGYTFGSGTRLTVV.